The T cell receptor beta chain described here comes from a study of Ad26.COV2.S vaccination and SARS-CoV-2 variants. Study-level points and caveats: The study found similar non-spike TCR breadth in vaccine and placebo recipients. The TCR-based breadth and depth measures might underestimate overall T cell responses. Substantial response breadth was reportedly seen for spike-specific CD8+ and CD4+ T cells after vaccination.

The method was immunoSEQ multiplex PCR; TCRdb's version includes in-frame clones alone and lacks a portion of them. The table lists approximately 400,000 clones, around 90% of them singletons. As to this clone: As yet, its antigen is unknown.

Specimen: peripheral blood, collected after recovery from COVID-19. This receptor was identified in a human donor who had recovered from COVID-19.

DNA of the CDR3: TGTGCCAGCAGCCCACCCGACAGGGGGTTAGAGACCCAGTACTTC. Translated, it gives CASSPPDRGLETQYF. V usage is TRBV7-6 and J usage is TRBJ2-5, with TRBD1 matching 9 bases. Germline V gene sequence: CDR1 SGHVS, CDR2 FNYEAQ. The CDR3 contains 15 residues. Trimming removed 5 bases from V and 4 bases from J; junction bases left unmatched: 8.